This T cell receptor (beta chain) derives from a study of blood T cell repertoires in COVID-19. Study in general: Sample material is recorded as cDNA or gDNA derived from T cells, B-cell-depleted T cells, or PBMCs.

This clone was counted a few times. In the authors' workflow: Scientists estimated how many nucleated cells there were by amplifying reference gene primers. The protocol was immunoSEQ multiplex PCR, while the TCRdb copy is restricted to in-frame clones and leaves out a portion. That table furnishes V, J and clone size, whereas the DNA furnished D and trimming. The data contain about 44,000 clones, about four fifths of them singletons. CDR1 SGHRS and CDR2 YFSETQ come from the germline V gene. The V and J ends lost 5 bases and 0 bases, in that order; junction bases with no gene match: 5. This CDR3 contains 15 residues.

Sequenced input: peripheral blood. The TCR comes from a woman in her 70s with acute or convalescent COVID-19. The chain carries TRBV5-1 and TRBJ2-1; TRBD1 agrees at 7 bases. In nucleotides, the CDR3 is TGCGCCAGCAGTCCGGACAGGAGCTCCTACAATGAGCAGTTCTTC. Its translation is CASSPDRSSYNEQFF.